This T cell receptor beta chain comes out of a study of Ad26.COV2.S vaccination and SARS-CoV-2 variants. In the study overall: Donor had been placed in the Ad26.COV2.S arm of the COV1001 trial.

The germline V gene has CDR1 KGHDR and CDR2 SFDVKD. The CDR3 loop spans 16 amino acids. Trimming pared 5 bases from V and 0 bases from J, leaving 14 bases between. Only in-frame clones appear in the TCRdb table, and some are missing; sequencing was by immunoSEQ multiplex PCR. The repertoire consists of about 350,000 clones, with around nine tenths occurring once and the leading ten covering around 10%. As for treatment: about 20 received Ad26.COV2.S at low or high dose, single or two shots; about 5 received placebo; per-sample allocation not given. Sampling happened 63 days after the first vaccine or placebo injection. Donation came from an adult in Boston who was aged 18-55 years.

The chain has TRBV24-1 and TRBJ2-3, with D possibly matching TRBD1 (6 bases). The input for sequencing was peripheral blood, taken in a trial of Ad26.COV2.S vaccine versus placebo. The clonotype originates from a person aged 18-60 years who received the Ad26.COV2.S COVID-19 vaccine or a placebo. Here the CDR3 DNA reads TGTGCCACCAGTGCCGGGGACACTCCTAGCACAGATACGCAGTATTTT. This translates into CATSAGDTPSTDTQYF.